This TCR beta chain was recorded in a study of OX40 agonist ivuxolimab in advanced cancers. Study-wide background: In this trial design, patients received ivuxolimab intravenously at 0.01 to 10 mg/kg every 2 weeks. Overall study findings and caveats: On average, a greater number of expanded clones characterised CD8+ T cells relative to CD4+.

Concerning this clone itself: Its antigen is unknown.

Autoimmune disease history or systemic immunosuppression meant exclusion. Cycle 7 day 1, cycle 4 day 1, and baseline were the timepoints at which blood was sampled. V was shortened by 0 bases and J by 4 bases, with 9 bases between the two germline ends. The CDR3 sequence is 15 residues long. Germline assignment: CDR1 MNHEY and CDR2 SVGAGI. This table comes from immunoSEQ multiplex PCR, and its TCRdb copy is limited to in-frame clones, with some not included. This sample yields around 68,000 clones, of which approximately 90% are seen a single time; 1% to 1.2% belongs to the top ten. The sequencing used CD4+ or CD8+ T cells sorted from blood, collected in a trial of the OX40 agonist ivuxolimab. This chain connects TRBV6-5 to TRBJ1-4; TRBD1 is a possible D gene (5 bases). The clonotype originates from an adult with an advanced solid tumor such as melanoma, head and neck, liver or kidney cancer. The CDR3 spells CASSYSRGYNEKLFF. CDR3 sequence (DNA): TGTGCCAGCAGTTACTCGCGGGGGTATAATGAAAAACTGTTTTTT.